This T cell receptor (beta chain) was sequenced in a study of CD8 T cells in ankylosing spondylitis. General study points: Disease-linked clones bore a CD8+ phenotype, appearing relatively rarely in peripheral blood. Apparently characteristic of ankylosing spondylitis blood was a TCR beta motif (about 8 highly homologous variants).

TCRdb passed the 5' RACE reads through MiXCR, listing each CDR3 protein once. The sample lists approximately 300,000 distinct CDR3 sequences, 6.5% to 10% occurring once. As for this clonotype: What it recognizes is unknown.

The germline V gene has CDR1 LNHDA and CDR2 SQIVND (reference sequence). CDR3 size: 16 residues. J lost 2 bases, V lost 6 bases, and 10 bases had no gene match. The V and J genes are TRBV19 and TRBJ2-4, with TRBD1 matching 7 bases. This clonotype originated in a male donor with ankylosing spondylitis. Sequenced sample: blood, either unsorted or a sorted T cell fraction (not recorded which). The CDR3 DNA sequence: TGTGCCAGTAGAGACCCCGGGACAGCCTCCAAAAACATTCAGTACTTC. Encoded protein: CASRDPGTASKNIQYF.